This T cell receptor beta chain was sequenced in a study of cytomegalovirus exposure and HLA in healthy donors. The method was immunoSEQ multiplex PCR; TCRdb's version includes in-frame clones alone and lacks a portion of them. The data show 100,000 to 150,000 clones, roughly nine tenths seen once. CDR3 length equals 13 residues. The germline V gene has CDR1 SGHNT and CDR2 YYREEE (reference sequence). After removal of 3 bases from V and 6 bases from J, the junction contained 3 bases not matched to a gene. The sequence derives from a woman in her late teens or twenties in good health and CMV-seronegative. The chain recombines TRBV5-4 with TRBJ1-1, with 9 bases aligning to TRBD1. Sequencing used PBMCs. The CDR3 DNA is TGTGCCAGCAGCTCGGGACAGGGTGCTGAAGCTTTCTTT. It encodes CASSSGQGAEAFF.